This T cell receptor beta chain was profiled in a study of neurological immune-mediated disorders. This clonotype was picked up many times. Its antigen is as yet unknown. General study findings and limits: Patients with HTLV-1-associated myelopathy had the highest level of TCR clonal expansion, whereas patients with multiple sclerosis had the lowest level, falling beneath the level found in healthy controls.

Time point meaning: technical triplicate 2. 5'RACE with 10-nucleotide random UMIs produced the cDNA. Over 200 million TCR-beta sequences, together covering 15-18 subjects, were produced by every individual sequencing run that was carried out. MiXCR was run by TCRdb on the 5' RACE reads, yielding one entry per CDR3 protein. Among tens of thousands of distinct CDR3 sequences listed, less than 25% were seen once. The CDR3 is made up of 14 amino acids. Germline V gene lookup returns CDR1 SGHVS and CDR2 FNYEAQ. Trimming removed 1 base from V and 11 bases from J, with 15 bases in between. The chain employs TRBV7-6 and TRBJ1-5, with D perhaps TRBD1 (5 bases). The sequence was obtained from a man between 60 and 70 years old with HTLV-1-associated myelopathy (HAM/TSP). Sequencing used PBMCs. The CDR3 here is CASSLEGTGKSQHF. The CDR3 nucleotides are TGTGCCAGCAGCTTAGAGGGGACGGGAAAGTCCCAGCATTTT. Complete variable domain (other parts from reference TRBV7-6 and TRBJ1-5): GAGVSQSPRYKVTKRGQDVALRCDPISGHVSLYWYRQALGQGPEFLTYFNYEAQQDKSGLPNDRFSAERPEGSISTLTIQRTEQRDSAMYRCASSLEGTGKSQHFGDGTRLSIL.